This is a list of T cell receptor beta chains from one sample in a study of sequential checkpoint blockade in melanoma. The protocol was immunoSEQ multiplex PCR, while the TCRdb copy is restricted to in-frame clones and leaves out a portion. The sample holds under 20,000 clones, around 80% seen once. Sequenced here: CD8+ T cells sorted from blood (inferred from file names), sampled from a patient given nivolumab and ipilimumab in sequence. These receptors came from a human donor with melanoma. CDR3s include the opening cysteine and the closing phenylalanine or tryptophan. The D gene is left open where the match is weak. Clone sizes are given selectively: once, few, many, or a class where the clone is expanded.

size: -; length: 14; D: TRBD1; J: TRBJ1-4; V: TRBV13; CDR3: CASSPSGGSEKLFF; DNA: TGTGCCAGCAGCCCTTCAGGGGGAAGTGAAAAACTGTTTTTT
size: -; length: 16; D: TRBD1; J: TRBJ2-3; V: TRBV9; CDR3: CASSSREGAPPDTQYF; DNA: TGTGCCAGCAGCTCTCGAGAGGGGGCCCCCCCAGATACGCAGTATTTT
size: -; length: 14; D: TRBD1; J: TRBJ2-2; V: TRBV28; CDR3: CASTGTGGSGELFF; DNA: TGTGCCAGCACCGGGACAGGGGGGTCCGGGGAGCTGTTTTTT
size: -; length: 14; D: -; J: TRBJ2-7; V: TRBV28; CDR3: CASSLLGGSYEQYF; DNA: TGTGCCAGCAGTTTATTAGGGGGCTCCTACGAGCAGTACTTC
size: -; length: 17; D: -; J: TRBJ2-1; V: TRBV9; CDR3: CASSPEGSYSSYNEQFF; DNA: TGTGCCAGCAGCCCCGAAGGCTCCTACAGCTCCTACAATGAGCAGTTCTTC
size: -; length: 14; D: -; J: TRBJ2-7; V: TRBV27; CDR3: CASSRGGQAYEQYF; DNA: TGTGCCAGCAGTAGGGGGGGACAAGCCTACGAGCAGTACTTC
size: -; length: 13; D: -; J: TRBJ2-1; V: TRBV5-1; CDR3: CASSKPPEVEQFF; DNA: TGCGCCAGCAGCAAACCCCCGGAGGTTGAGCAGTTCTTC
size: -; length: 13; D: -; J: TRBJ2-3; V: TRBV19; CDR3: CASSNLPGDTQYF; DNA: TGTGCCAGTAGTAACCTCCCGGGAGATACGCAGTATTTT
size: -; length: 13; D: -; J: TRBJ2-7; V: TRBV7-9; CDR3: CASRSGLSYEQYF; DNA: TGTGCCAGCAGGTCGGGACTCTCCTACGAGCAGTACTTC
size: -; length: 15; D: TRBD1; J: TRBJ1-2; V: TRBV10-3; CDR3: CAISGWDRRDYGYTF; DNA: TGTGCCATCAGTGGCTGGGACAGGAGGGACTATGGCTACACCTTC
size: few; length: 13; D: -; J: TRBJ2-7; V: TRBV10-1; CDR3: CASSESTPYEQYF; DNA: TGCGCCAGCAGTGAGTCGACACCCTACGAGCAGTACTTC
size: -; length: 14; D: TRBD2; J: TRBJ2-7; V: TRBV28; CDR3: CASRSGGFVFEQYF; DNA: TGTGCCAGCAGGTCCGGGGGGTTTGTTTTCGAGCAGTACTTC
size: -; length: 16; D: -; J: TRBJ2-7; V: TRBV15; CDR3: CATSRDRGGSTYEQYF; DNA: TGTGCCACCAGCAGAGATCGGGGAGGTTCCACCTACGAGCAGTACTTC
size: -; length: 15; D: TRBD1; J: TRBJ1-2; V: TRBV5-1; CDR3: CASSRDQGTGHGYTF; DNA: TGCGCCAGCAGCCGGGACCAAGGGACAGGCCATGGCTACACCTTC
size: medium-sized; length: 18; D: -; J: TRBJ2-1; V: TRBV7-3; CDR3: CASSHTPRSGKDYNEQFF; DNA: TGTGCCAGCAGCCACACCCCTAGGTCCGGGAAGGATTACAATGAGCAGTTCTTC
size: -; length: 13; D: -; J: TRBJ2-2; V: TRBV11-3; CDR3: CASSTRQTGELFF; DNA: TGTGCCAGCAGCACACGACAGACCGGGGAGCTGTTTTTT
size: -; length: 14; D: -; J: TRBJ2-3; V: TRBV27; CDR3: CASSLSHNTDTQYF; DNA: TGTGCCAGCAGTCTCTCACACAACACAGATACGCAGTATTTT
size: -; length: 15; D: TRBD1; J: TRBJ1-6; V: TRBV28; CDR3: CASSLWGQSNSPLHF; DNA: TGTGCCAGCAGTTTGTGGGGACAGTCAAATTCACCCCTCCACTTT
size: -; length: 15; D: -; J: TRBJ2-1; V: TRBV15; CDR3: CATSRDGARDNEQFF; DNA: TGTGCCACCAGCAGAGATGGGGCCAGGGACAATGAGCAGTTCTTC
size: -; length: 15; D: -; J: TRBJ1-5; V: TRBV6-1; CDR3: CASSGHRASNQPQHF; DNA: TGTGCCAGCAGTGGGCACAGGGCGAGCAATCAGCCCCAGCATTTT
size: -; length: 13; D: -; J: TRBJ2-7; V: TRBV11-2; CDR3: CASSFERSYEQYF; DNA: TGTGCCAGCAGCTTTGAACGGTCCTACGAGCAGTACTTC
size: -; length: 15; D: TRBD2; J: TRBJ2-1; V: TRBV6-4; CDR3: CASSEGTSSYNEQFF; DNA: TGTGCCAGCAGTGAAGGGACTAGCTCCTACAATGAGCAGTTCTTC
size: -; length: 15; D: -; J: TRBJ1-5; V: TRBV19; CDR3: CASSLGGISNQPQHF; DNA: TGTGCCAGTAGCCTCGGGGGGATTAGCAATCAGCCCCAGCATTTT